This TCR beta chain came from a study of T cells in Graves' hyperthyroidism and ophthalmopathy. CDR1 SSHAT and CDR2 FNYEAQ come from the germline V gene (reference sequence). The CDR3 has 14 amino acids. When ophthalmopathy did not progress within 18 months, Graves' hyperthyroidism was considered stable. Together with thyroid ultrasound, orbital computed tomography, serum thyroxine and TRAb, clinical symptoms were used for diagnoses. The PBMCs were taken from less than 11 ml of fresh peripheral blood. This clonotype was picked up a small number of times. Compared with germline, one end of the junction differs, possibly owing to a read error. The TCR beta CDR3 regions underwent amplification using RNA transcripts as the source. Using the HTBI primer set, a first-round RT-PCR was run on the TCR CDR3. Via MiXCR, TCRdb re-called the multiplex PCR reads, giving one row per CDR3 protein. The repertoire holds about 400,000 distinct CDR3 sequences, with 14% to 15% as singletons.

The chain is built from TRBV7-7 and TRBJ2-3; 9 bases line up with TRBD1. Sequenced: blood. The sequence came from a young woman with Graves' hyperthyroidism. This CDR3 reads CASSFGTGTDTQYF. Written as DNA, the CDR3 is TGTGCTAGCAGCTTCGGGACAGGGACAGATACGCAGTATTTT.